This TCR beta chain was sequenced in a study of regulatory T cells in long-lasting Graves disease. Time point indicated: newly diagnosed GD, antithyroid drugs for less than 3 months. Researchers made the TCR library from RNA that was extracted from PBMCs. Xi'an, China, was home to the endocrinology department that provided patients. CDR1 is SEHNR and CDR2 is FQNEAQ in the germline V gene (reference sequence). This CDR3 comprises 14 residues. J was trimmed by 9 bases and V by 1 base; bases with no gene match: 4. For TCR beta, libraries came from iRepertoire HTBI primers and Arm-PCR of CDR3 regions. TCRdb processed the multiplex PCR reads anew with MiXCR; each CDR3 protein has one entry. The data hold hundreds of thousands of distinct CDR3 sequences, with about 15% observed a single time. These data are also associated with another study on T cells in Graves' hyperthyroidism and ophthalmopathy.

This specimen consisted of peripheral blood mononuclear cells (PBMCs), obtained at new diagnosis, from a patient treated with antithyroid drugs. The chain recombines TRBV7-9 with TRBJ2-1; 9 nucleotides match TRBD2. This TCR came from a woman aged 30 to 39 with Graves disease. CDR3: CASSLGGRAGEQFF. The CDR3 coding sequence is TGTGCCAGCAGCTTAGGCGGGAGGGCCGGTGAGCAGTTCTTC. The complete variable domain, with remaining parts taken from reference TRBV7-9 and TRBJ2-1, reads DTGVSQNPRHKITKRGQNVTFRCDPISEHNRLYWYRQTLGQGPEFLTYFQNEAQLEKSRLLSDRFSAERPKGSFSTLEIQRTEQGDSAMYLCASSLGGRAGEQFFGPGTRLTVL.